This T cell receptor beta chain was recovered during a study of shared clonotypes between healthy human individuals. Clones were read by immunoSEQ multiplex PCR, and TCRdb kept only the in-frame ones, dropping some. Of about 480,000 clones listed, over 75% are singletons. This clone was recorded a few times. The receptor was derived from a woman between 40 and 50 years old in good health. Some clones in this sample may be carry-over from other donors' samples. Material for sequencing was PBMCs.

CDR3 sequence reads: CASSLFGNSYEQYF. Written as DNA, the CDR3 is TGTGCCAGCAGCTTGTTCGGGAACTCCTACGAGCAGTACTTC. The rearrangement uses TRBV5-4 and TRBJ2-7, with D possibly TRBD2 on 5 matching bases. The CDR3 is 14 residues long. Germline V lookup: CDR1 SGHNT, CDR2 YYREEE (reference sequence). Trimming pared 1 base from V and 0 bases from J, leaving 8 bases between.